Listed below are T cell receptor beta chains from one sample, sequenced in a study of T cells after yellow fever vaccination. TCRdb fed the 5' RACE reads into MiXCR, producing one record per CDR3 protein. The sample yields 35,000 to 55,000 distinct CDR3 sequences, around 6.8% seen once. The source material was PBMCs, either bulk or a sorted T-cell subset (CD4+, CD8+, memory, or dextramer-sorted; not recorded which), sampled 45 days after the yellow fever booster vaccination. The receptor set was obtained from a man younger than 45 who received the YFV17D yellow fever vaccine. CDR3s include the opening cysteine and the closing phenylalanine or tryptophan. Fields, in order: J gene, clone size, V gene, D gene, CDR3 DNA, CDR3 protein. D genes are given only for firm matches. Some rows have no size entry. The others give once, few or many, or a class for an expanded clone.

j_call: TRBJ2-7; clone_size: few; v_call: TRBV3-1; d_call: .; cdr3_nt: TGTGCCAGCAGCCAAGATCTACTGGCAGGGTTCTACGAGCAGTACTTC; cdr3_aa: CASSQDLLAGFYEQYF
j_call: TRBJ1-2; clone_size: many; v_call: TRBV12-3/TRBV12-4; d_call: .; cdr3_nt: TGTGCCAGCAGTTTAGGGTCGGGAGGCTACACCTTC; cdr3_aa: CASSLGSGGYTF
j_call: TRBJ2-7; clone_size: many; v_call: TRBV4-2; d_call: .; cdr3_nt: TGTGCCAGCAGCCAAGGTCAAGGGGCTAGTTCGTACGAGCAGTACTTC; cdr3_aa: CASSQGQGASSYEQYF
j_call: TRBJ1-1; clone_size: many; v_call: TRBV18; d_call: TRBD1; cdr3_nt: TGTGCCAGCTCACGGGACAGACTGAACACTGAAGCTTTCTTT; cdr3_aa: CASSRDRLNTEAFF
j_call: TRBJ2-7; clone_size: few; v_call: TRBV6-5; d_call: TRBD1; cdr3_nt: TGTGCCAGCAGTTACTCGTTCCGGACAGGGGTATTCTACGAGCAGTACTTC; cdr3_aa: CASSYSFRTGVFYEQYF
j_call: TRBJ1-3; clone_size: many; v_call: TRBV16; d_call: .; cdr3_nt: TGTGCCAGCAGCCCAGTCTCCACAGGCGTCTCTGGAAACACCATATATTTT; cdr3_aa: CASSPVSTGVSGNTIYF
j_call: TRBJ2-2; clone_size: .; v_call: TRBV2; d_call: .; cdr3_nt: TGTGCCAGCAGTGTCTTGGACAAACTGCTTTTT; cdr3_aa: CASSVLDKLLF
j_call: TRBJ1-1; clone_size: many; v_call: TRBV11-2; d_call: .; cdr3_nt: TGTTGGTTTGGGGAGGGTAAGAACACTGAAGCTTTCTTT; cdr3_aa: CWFGEGKNTEAFF
j_call: TRBJ2-4; clone_size: few; v_call: TRBV6-5; d_call: .; cdr3_nt: TGTGCCAGCAGTTACGAGGGTGGGCTTGCAGGGGCCAAAAACATTCAGTACTTC; cdr3_aa: CASSYEGGLAGAKNIQYF
j_call: TRBJ2-1; clone_size: .; v_call: TRBV7-2; d_call: .; cdr3_nt: TGTGCCAGCAGCTTAGGCATAGCGGCCTACAATGAGCAGTTCTTC; cdr3_aa: CASSLGIAAYNEQFF
j_call: TRBJ1-5; clone_size: .; v_call: TRBV20-1; d_call: .; cdr3_nt: TGCAGTGCTAGAGATTTAGGCAATAGCAATCAGCCCCAGCATTTT; cdr3_aa: CSARDLGNSNQPQHF
j_call: TRBJ2-2; clone_size: many; v_call: TRBV5-1; d_call: .; cdr3_nt: TGCGCCAGCAGCCCGGAGAACACCGGGGAGCTGTTTTTT; cdr3_aa: CASSPENTGELFF
j_call: TRBJ2-1; clone_size: .; v_call: TRBV29-1; d_call: .; cdr3_nt: TGCAGCGTCCATAGCGATCAACTCGAACATTACAATGAGCAGTTCTTC; cdr3_aa: CSVHSDQLEHYNEQFF
j_call: TRBJ1-5; clone_size: .; v_call: TRBV19; d_call: .; cdr3_nt: TGTGCCAGTAGCTTAGAGAGGGATCAGCCCCAGCATTTT; cdr3_aa: CASSLERDQPQHF
j_call: TRBJ2-1; clone_size: many; v_call: TRBV24-1; d_call: .; cdr3_nt: TGTGCCACCAGTACAAGGGATGAGCAGTTCTTC; cdr3_aa: CATSTRDEQFF
j_call: TRBJ2-1; clone_size: .; v_call: TRBV6-2/TRBV6-3; d_call: .; cdr3_nt: TGTGCCAGCAGTTACCCCAATGAGCAGTTCTTC; cdr3_aa: CASSYPNEQFF
j_call: TRBJ2-1; clone_size: .; v_call: TRBV19; d_call: TRBD1; cdr3_nt: TGTGCCAGTAGTATCCGTGGCCTTGGAGGGACAGGAGCCTACAATGAGCAGTTCTTC; cdr3_aa: CASSIRGLGGTGAYNEQFF
j_call: TRBJ2-7; clone_size: few; v_call: TRBV7-9; d_call: .; cdr3_nt: TGTGCCAGCAGCGCCAGGGGCTACGAGCAGTACTTC; cdr3_aa: CASSARGYEQYF
j_call: TRBJ2-5; clone_size: .; v_call: TRBV12-3/TRBV12-4; d_call: .; cdr3_nt: TGTGCCACCGCTGTTGGGGGCGGGAGAGGGACCCAGTACTTC; cdr3_aa: CATAVGGGRGTQYF
j_call: TRBJ2-1; clone_size: few; v_call: TRBV7-2; d_call: TRBD2; cdr3_nt: TGTGCCAGCAGCTTAGCAGGGACTAGCGGGAGCAATGAGCAGTTCTTC; cdr3_aa: CASSLAGTSGSNEQFF